The 27 T cell receptor beta chains given below trace back to one sample, sequenced in a study of T cell responses to AZD1222 COVID-19 vaccine. Sequencing used immunoSEQ multiplex PCR; TCRdb keeps in-frame clones, though not all of them. The table lists 130,000 to 150,000 clones, around 84% of them singletons. Sequencing was performed on peripheral blood, taken 28 days after the second AZD1222 dose. All receptors come from an adult who received the AZD1222 COVID-19 vaccine.

The chain uses TRBV27 and TRBJ1-5, with 8 bases matching TRBD1. The CDR3 is 15 residues long. V shed 5 bases, J shed 6 bases, and the junction held 9 bases outside the gene matches. Germline CDR1 is MNHEY and CDR2 is SMNVEV (reference sequence). In DNA, the CDR3 is TGTGCCAGCAGTCCTTCAGACAGGGGAATTCAGCCCCAGCATTTT. This encodes CASSPSDRGIQPQHF.

V and J are TRBV30 and TRBJ2-7; 10 bases are a match to TRBD2. The CDR3 is 16 amino acids. Germline lookup yields CDR1 GTSNPN and CDR2 SVGIG (reference sequence). The V segment lost 5 bases and the J segment 0 bases; nucleotides outside the gene matches: 10. CDR3 bases: TGTGCCTGGGCCAACGGGCCTAGCGGGAGCTCCTACGAGCAGTACTTC. It specifies CAWANGPSGSSYEQYF.

The CDR3 sequence: CASSSIRGRDYGYTF. The CDR3 DNA follows: TGTGCCAGCAGCTCGATCAGGGGAAGAGACTATGGCTACACCTTC. V gene TRBV11-2 combines with J gene TRBJ1-2; TRBD1 is a possible D gene (6 bases). V gave up 4 bases and J gave up 3 bases, with 15 bases separating them. The CDR3 sequence is 15 residues long. Germline lookup yields CDR1 SGHAT and CDR2 FQNNGV.

The chain links TRBV27 to TRBJ1-5, with TRBD1 as a possible D gene (6 bases). Trimming removed 5 bases at V and 4 bases at J, with 15 bases between. Per germline, CDR1 MNHEY and CDR2 SMNVEV (reference sequence). This CDR3 spans 15 amino acids. The CDR3 nucleotides read TGTGCCAGCAGTAGGGGGACCCTCGGTAATCAGCCCCAGCATTTT. Protein: CASSRGTLGNQPQHF.

V usage is TRBV27 and J usage is TRBJ1-5; 7 nucleotides agree with TRBD1. The ends lost 2 bases at V and 7 bases at J; junction bases unmatched: 5. This CDR3 is 14 amino acids long. CDR1 is MNHEY and CDR2 is SMNVEV in the germline V gene (reference sequence). The CDR3 spells CASSLRQGDQPQHF. The CDR3 DNA follows: TGTGCCAGCAGTTTAAGACAGGGTGACCAGCCCCAGCATTTT.

The chain has TRBV4-2 and TRBJ1-3; D gene unclear. The ends were cut back, 1 base at V and 0 bases at J, with 7 bases in the middle. CDR1 and CDR2 from the germline V gene are LGHNA and YNFKEQ. CDR3 length: 15 amino acids. The CDR3 DNA reads TGTGCCAGCAGCCAAGTTCTTACCTCTGGAAACACCATATATTTT. Encoded protein: CASSQVLTSGNTIYF.

The rearrangement uses TRBV5-1 and TRBJ2-3; possible D gene TRBD1, 6 bases. The length of the CDR3 is 15 residues. CDR1 SGHRS and CDR2 YFSETQ come from the germline V gene. The ends were cut back, 4 bases at V and 2 bases at J, with 14 bases in the middle. The CDR3, as DNA: TGCGCCAGCAGCACGACAGGTCCCCCCACAGATACGCAGTATTTT. It yields the protein CASSTTGPPTDTQYF.

This clone was picked up one time. This rearrangement joins TRBV5-1 to TRBJ2-3; 10 nucleotides line up with TRBD1. The germline V gene has CDR1 SGHRS and CDR2 YFSETQ. Trimming removed 4 bases from V and 2 bases from J; junction bases left unmatched: 7. CDR3 length: 16 amino acids. The CDR3, as DNA: TGCGCCAGCAGCCTCGGACAGGGGGGAGTCACAGATACGCAGTATTTT. As protein: CASSLGQGGVTDTQYF.

The chain employs TRBV9 and TRBJ1-2, with TRBD1 matching over 7 bases. Trimming cost V 1 base and J 6 bases; bases outside gene matches: 15. Germline CDR1 reads SGDLS; CDR2 reads YYNGEE. The CDR3 runs to 17 residues. The DNA of the CDR3 is TGTGCCAGCAGCGTACCAAGGGAGGGGGCGCGGAGTGATGGCTACACCTTC. This encodes CASSVPREGARSDGYTF.

The rearrangement uses TRBV7-8 and TRBJ2-7; tentative D call: TRBD2 (6 bases). With 3 bases removed from V and 2 bases from J, the gap between germline ends came to 8 bases. Germline loops: CDR1 SGHVS, CDR2 FQNEAQ. The CDR3 spans 13 residues. The CDR3 is CASSFGGTYEQYF. DNA of the CDR3: TGTGCCAGCAGCTTTGGCGGGACCTACGAGCAGTACTTC.

This chain joins TRBV19 and TRBJ1-2, with 8 bases aligning to TRBD1. The germline CDR1 and CDR2 sequences are LNHDA and SQIVND (reference sequence). Trimming cost V 4 bases and J 4 bases; bases outside gene matches: 5. The CDR3 sequence is 14 residues long. The CDR3, as DNA: TGTGCCAGTAGTAGAACCGGGACAGGCTATGGCTACACCTTC. Translation gives CASSRTGTGYGYTF.

The chain couples TRBV4-2 to TRBJ2-7; 8 bases match TRBD2. Germline CDR1 is LGHNA and CDR2 is YNFKEQ. The CDR3 length is 16 residues. J was trimmed by 0 bases and V by 2 bases; bases with no gene match: 6. CDR3 region: CASSQSYGTSSYEQYF. The CDR3 nucleotides read TGTGCCAGCAGCCAATCTTATGGGACTAGCTCCTACGAGCAGTACTTC.

The chain recombines TRBV19 with TRBJ2-1; the D gene is possibly TRBD2 (6 bases). In germline, CDR1 is LNHDA, CDR2 SQIVND (reference sequence). The CDR3 length is 15 residues. V lost 0 bases, J lost 5 bases, and 11 bases lay in between. CDR3 loop: CASSIESGVNNEQFF. The CDR3 nucleotides are TGTGCCAGTAGTATAGAGTCGGGGGTAAACAATGAGCAGTTCTTC.

On this clone: A junction end diverges from the germline sequence, so it may reflect a read error. The chain uses TRBV19 and TRBJ2-3, with 9 bases identical to TRBD2. CDR1 and CDR2 from the germline V gene are LNHDA and SQIVND (reference sequence). The CDR3 runs to 18 residues. The CDR3: CASSTLFGLASDTDTQYF. The CDR3 region has the DNA TGTGCCAGCAGTACCCTCTTTGGACTAGCGAGTGACACAGATACGCAGTATTTT.

The count of this clone is one. This rearrangement joins TRBV5-1 to TRBJ1-5; D unclear. CDR3 size: 14 residues. In germline, CDR1 is SGHRS, CDR2 YFSETQ. The germline V and J ends were trimmed by 3 bases and 0 bases, with 7 bases remaining between them. The CDR3 DNA sequence: TGCGCCAGCAGCTCGGACGGTAGCAATCAGCCCCAGCATTTT. It translates to CASSSDGSNQPQHF.

This chain joins TRBV18 and TRBJ2-7; 10 bases align to TRBD2. V dropped 4 bases and J dropped 6; count of bases not matched to a gene: 6. This CDR3 region has 14 residues. CDR1 is KGHSH, CDR2 LQKENI, per germline. The CDR3 region is CASSRPSGSPEQYF. Here the CDR3 DNA reads TGTGCCAGCTCACGCCCTAGCGGGAGTCCCGAGCAGTACTTC.

V is TRBV7-5 and J is TRBJ2-7; the DNA was not used to check the table's D call, TRBD2. TRBV7-5 is a known pseudogene. The CDR3 sequence is 16 residues long. The CDR3 loop reads CARSPSGGTESYEQYF. As DNA, the CDR3 is TGTGCCAGAAGCCCCTCGGGAGGAACCGAGTCCTACGAGCAGTACTTC.

The chain has TRBV28 and TRBJ1-5; 7 nucleotides match TRBD1. Germline loops: CDR1 MDHEN, CDR2 SYDVKM. V shed 7 bases and J 7 bases; nucleotides not matched to a gene: 10. The CDR3 consists of 14 residues. The chain's CDR3 is CASTPGQPYQPQHF. Here the CDR3 DNA reads TGTGCCAGCACTCCGGGACAGCCCTACCAGCCCCAGCATTTT.

The chain couples TRBV5-1 to TRBJ2-2, with D maybe TRBD1 (5 bases). Trimming took 6 bases from V and 1 from J, leaving 10 bases between them. There are 14 residues in the CDR3. From germline, CDR1 is SGHRS and CDR2 YFSETQ. In DNA form, the CDR3 reads TGCGCCAGCAAGGTCGGACAGAACACCGGGGAGCTGTTTTTT. Its translation: CASKVGQNTGELFF.

The chain carries TRBV11-2 and TRBJ2-7, with TRBD1 identical over 9 bases. Unmatched junction bases numbered 3, after V lost 0 bases and J lost 3 bases. The CDR3 spans 15 residues. Germline V gene lookup returns CDR1 SGHAT and CDR2 FQNNGV. In DNA form, the CDR3 reads TGTGCCAGCAGCTTAGATACAGGGGGCTACTACGAGCAGTACTTC. Translating gives CASSLDTGGYYEQYF.

The CDR3 region has the DNA TGCGCCAGCAGCTCTAGGAGTATTGGCACAGATACGCAGTATTTT. Its translation is CASSSRSIGTDTQYF. The rearrangement joins TRBV5-1 to TRBJ2-3; D unresolved. V lost 3 bases and J 1 base, leaving 12 bases between the germline ends. CDR3 length: 15 residues. CDR1 SGHRS and CDR2 YFSETQ come from the germline V gene.

The chain couples TRBV10-3 to TRBJ2-7; D unresolved. Germline assignment: CDR1 ENHRY and CDR2 SYGVKD. The CDR3 spans 15 residues. V was clipped by 4 bases and J by 4 bases, with 17 bases between them. CDR3 coding DNA: TGTGCCATCAGTGTCCAGACAATAGTCCCTTACGAGCAGTACTTC. Protein: CAISVQTIVPYEQYF.

This clone appeared a few times. This sequence joins TRBV28 and TRBJ1-2; 9 bases are a match to TRBD1. There are 15 residues in the CDR3. The V segment lost 4 bases and the J segment 2 bases; nucleotides outside the gene matches: 5. The V gene's germline CDR1 is MDHEN and CDR2 SYDVKM. Here the CDR3 reads CASSSTGGANYGYTF. The DNA of the CDR3 is TGTGCCAGCAGTTCAACAGGGGGCGCCAACTATGGCTACACCTTC.

The chain couples TRBV18 to TRBJ1-3; tentatively, D is TRBD1 (5 bases). V lost 3 bases and J 2 bases, leaving 5 bases between the germline ends. Per germline, CDR1 KGHSH and CDR2 LQKENI. This CDR3 spans 13 amino acids. The CDR3 DNA reads TGTGCCAGCTCACCGGGACCTGGAAACACCATATATTTT. Its translation is CASSPGPGNTIYF.

V is TRBV19 and J is TRBJ1-5, with D possibly TRBD1 on 6 matching bases. The CDR3 totals 15 residues. CDR1 and CDR2 (germline): LNHDA, SQIVND (reference sequence). V was clipped by 10 bases and J by 2 bases, with 18 bases between them. CDR3 residues: CATRAAGAGNQPQHF. In nucleotides, the CDR3 is TGTGCCACTAGGGCCGCAGGGGCCGGCAATCAGCCCCAGCATTTT.

V usage is TRBV2 and J usage is TRBJ2-3; 7 nucleotides agree with TRBD1. V shed 7 bases and J 4 bases; nucleotides not matched to a gene: 8. The CDR3 covers 14 residues. Germline V gene data show CDR1 as SNHLY and CDR2 as FYNNEI. The CDR3, as DNA: TGTGCCAGCAAACCGGGACAGTGGCCAGATACGCAGTATTTT. This encodes CASKPGQWPDTQYF.

In DNA form, the CDR3 reads TGTGCCAGCAGCCCTGGTAGCGGGAGTATCTACAATGAGCAGTTCTTC. This translates into CASSPGSGSIYNEQFF. This chain uses TRBV7-9 with TRBJ2-1; TRBD2 agrees at 9 bases. The CDR3 loop spans 16 amino acids. V shed 5 bases, J shed 3 bases, and the junction held 8 bases outside the gene matches. Germline-derived CDR1 and CDR2 are SEHNR and FQNEAQ (reference sequence). The variable domain in full, completed from reference TRBV7-9 and TRBJ2-1, reads DTGVSQNPRHKITKRGQNVTFRCDPISEHNRLYWYRQTLGQGPEFLTYFQNEAQLEKSRLLSDRFSAERPKGSFSTLEIQRTEQGDSAMYLCASSPGSGSIYNEQFFGPGTRLTVL.